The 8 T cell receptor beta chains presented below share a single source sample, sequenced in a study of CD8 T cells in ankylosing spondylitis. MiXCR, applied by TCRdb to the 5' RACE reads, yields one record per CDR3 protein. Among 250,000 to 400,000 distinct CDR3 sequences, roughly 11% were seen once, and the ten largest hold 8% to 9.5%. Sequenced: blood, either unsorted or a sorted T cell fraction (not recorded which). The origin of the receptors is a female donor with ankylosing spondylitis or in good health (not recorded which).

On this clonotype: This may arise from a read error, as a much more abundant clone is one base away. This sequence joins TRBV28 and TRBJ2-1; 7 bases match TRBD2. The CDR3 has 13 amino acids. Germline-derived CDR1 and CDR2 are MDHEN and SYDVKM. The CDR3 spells CASSSAIRGVKLF. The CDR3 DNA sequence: TGTGCCAGCAGTTCCGCCATACGGGGGGTAAAGCTCTTC.

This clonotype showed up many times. In DNA form, the CDR3 reads TGTGCCAGCAGTTTATATGGGGTCTCTGAAGCTTTCTTT. It is translated as CASSLYGVSEAFF. The rearrangement joins TRBV12-3 or TRBV12-4 to TRBJ1-1; D ambiguous. The CDR3 is 13 residues long. V lost 2 bases and J 6 bases, leaving 10 bases between the germline ends.

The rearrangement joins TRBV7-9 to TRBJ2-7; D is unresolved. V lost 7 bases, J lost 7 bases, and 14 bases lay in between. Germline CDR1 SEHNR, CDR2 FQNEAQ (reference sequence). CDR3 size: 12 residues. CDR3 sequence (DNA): TGTGCCAGCACCCAGACCGAAAGAGAGCAGTACTTC. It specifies CASTQTEREQYF.

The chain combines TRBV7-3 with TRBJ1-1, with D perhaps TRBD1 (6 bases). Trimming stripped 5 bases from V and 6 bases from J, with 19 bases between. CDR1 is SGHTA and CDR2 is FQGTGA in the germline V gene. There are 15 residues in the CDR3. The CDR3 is CASSPQGGGSPEAFF. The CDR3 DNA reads TGTGCCAGCAGCCCCCAGGGAGGGGGGTCTCCTGAAGCTTTCTTT.

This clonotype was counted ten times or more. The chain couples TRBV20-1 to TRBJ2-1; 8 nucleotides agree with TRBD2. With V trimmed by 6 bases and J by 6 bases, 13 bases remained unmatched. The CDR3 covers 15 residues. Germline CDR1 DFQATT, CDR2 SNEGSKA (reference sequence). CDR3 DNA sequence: TGCAGTGCAAAGATCGGGACTAGACTTGGCAATGAGCAGTTCTTC. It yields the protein CSAKIGTRLGNEQFF.

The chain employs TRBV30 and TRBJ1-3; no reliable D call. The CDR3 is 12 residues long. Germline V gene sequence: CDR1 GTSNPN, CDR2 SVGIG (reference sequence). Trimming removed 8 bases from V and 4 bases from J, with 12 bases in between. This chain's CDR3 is CAEGAGGNTIYF. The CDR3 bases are TGTGCCGAGGGAGCGGGAGGAAACACCATATATTTT.

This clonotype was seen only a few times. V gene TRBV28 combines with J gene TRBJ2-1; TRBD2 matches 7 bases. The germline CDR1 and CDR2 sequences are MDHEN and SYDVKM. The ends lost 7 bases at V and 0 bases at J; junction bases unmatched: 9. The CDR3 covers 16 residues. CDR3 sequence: CASTGPSGLSYNEQFF. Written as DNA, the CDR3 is TGTGCCAGCACGGGGCCTAGCGGTCTCTCCTACAATGAGCAGTTCTTC.

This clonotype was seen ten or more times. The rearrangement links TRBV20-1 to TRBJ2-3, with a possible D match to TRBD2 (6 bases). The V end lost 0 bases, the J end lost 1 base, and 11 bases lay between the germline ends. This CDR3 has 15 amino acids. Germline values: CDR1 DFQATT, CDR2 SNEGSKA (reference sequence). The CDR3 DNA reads TGCAGTGCTAGAGATCGGCGCGGGGGCACAGATACGCAGTATTTT. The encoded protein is CSARDRRGGTDTQYF.